The TCR beta chain described here comes from a study of blood T cell repertoires in COVID-19. About the study: PBMCs, B-cell-depleted T cells, or T cells were the source of the cDNA or gDNA that made up the material.

As handled by the study authors: The authors estimated nucleated cell counts from reference gene primer amplification. Assay used: immunoSEQ multiplex PCR; TCRdb lists only in-frame clones, some missing. V and J calls and clone size are copied from that table; D and trimming were computed from the DNA. The sample yields approximately 93,000 clones, around 88% seen once. V was clipped by 2 bases and J by 7 bases, with 9 bases between them. Per germline, CDR1 PRHDT and CDR2 FYEKMQ (reference sequence). This CDR3 comprises 13 residues. This receptor was taken from a man in his sixties with acute or convalescent COVID-19. The rearrangement uses TRBV13 and TRBJ1-5; D gene ambiguous. Input material: peripheral blood. The CDR3 nucleotides read TGTGCCAGCAGCTTAAACCTGGGCCAGCCCCAGCATTTT. Amino acid sequence: CASSLNLGQPQHF.